These 23 T cell receptor beta chains were all obtained from the same sample, sequenced in a study of T cell responses to AZD1222 COVID-19 vaccine. The repertoire was sequenced with immunoSEQ multiplex PCR; TCRdb's copy has only in-frame clones and lacks some. The table lists roughly 150,000 clones, approximately 90% of them singletons. The sample in question was peripheral blood, obtained on day 0 of AZD1222 vaccination. These receptors were taken from an adult in good health.

The chain employs TRBV4-1 and TRBJ1-1; 11 bases are shared with TRBD1. Per germline, CDR1 MGHRA and CDR2 YSYEKL. The CDR3 totals 14 residues. The junction had 1 base not matched to a gene; V was cut back by 1 base and J by 6 bases. DNA for the CDR3: TGCGCCAGCAGCCAAGTGGGACAGGGGGCTGAAGCTTTCTTT. It encodes CASSQVGQGAEAFF.

The CDR3 is CASSLAGTVHEQYF. The CDR3 nucleotides read TGTGCCAGCAGTTTGGCGGGGACAGTCCACGAGCAGTACTTC. This chain links TRBV28 with TRBJ2-7; tentative D call: TRBD1 (7 bases). Trimming pared 3 bases from V and 5 bases from J, leaving 14 bases between. The germline gives CDR1 MDHEN, CDR2 SYDVKM. The CDR3 spans 14 residues.

This chain uses TRBV18 with TRBJ2-7; 10 bases agree with TRBD1. From germline, CDR1 is KGHSH and CDR2 LQKENI. Germline trimming cut 6 bases from V and 2 bases from J; bases unmatched to any gene: 4. The CDR3 has 14 amino acids. The CDR3: CASSTDRGPYEQYF. CDR3 DNA sequence: TGTGCCAGCTCGACCGACAGGGGGCCCTACGAGCAGTACTTC.

The genes are TRBV6-5 and TRBJ2-4, with D tentatively TRBD1 or TRBD2 (5 bases each). In germline, CDR1 is MNHEY, CDR2 SVGAGI. CDR3 size: 14 residues. The V and J ends lost 6 bases and 4 bases respectively, with 13 bases between them. CDR3 in amino acids: CASSQWGTKNIQYF. In DNA, the CDR3 is TGTGCCAGCAGCCAATGGGGGACGAAAAACATTCAGTACTTC.

The rearrangement joins TRBV24-1 to TRBJ1-5, with D possibly being TRBD1 (6 bases). The CDR3 is 15 residues long. V lost 2 bases, J lost 4 bases, and 11 bases lay in between. Germline CDR1 is KGHDR and CDR2 is SFDVKD. The CDR3 reads CATSDSSRGNQPQHF. The CDR3 DNA reads TGTGCCACCAGTGATTCAAGCAGGGGAAATCAGCCCCAGCATTTT.

The rearrangement uses TRBV28 and TRBJ2-5, with 7 positions matching TRBD2. Losses at the gene ends were 7 bases for V and 2 bases for J; bases not matched to a gene: 10. The CDR3 covers 15 residues. Germline V gene data show CDR1 as MDHEN and CDR2 as SYDVKM. CDR3 protein: CASTRRLADQETQYF. The CDR3 DNA follows: TGTGCCAGCACCCGTAGGCTAGCGGATCAAGAGACCCAGTACTTC.

The genes are TRBV4-3 and TRBJ2-1, with D possibly matching TRBD1 (6 bases). Germline loops: CDR1 LGHNA, CDR2 YSLEER. The CDR3 loop spans 15 amino acids. V was trimmed by 0 bases and J by 4 bases, leaving 10 bases between them. This CDR3 is CASSQDKGVYNEQFF. CDR3 nucleotide sequence: TGCGCCAGCAGCCAAGATAAGGGGGTTTACAATGAGCAGTTCTTC.

The chain combines TRBV28 with TRBJ1-2; the match to TRBD1 covers 10 bases. With V trimmed by 6 bases and J by 5 bases, 3 bases remained unmatched. The length of the CDR3 is 13 residues. Germline V gives CDR1 MDHEN, CDR2 SYDVKM. The CDR3 region is CASSQGQGYGYTF. The CDR3 DNA follows: TGTGCCAGCAGCCAGGGACAGGGGTATGGCTACACCTTC.

V is TRBV2 and J is TRBJ1-1; D may be TRBD1 (5 bases). Germline-derived CDR1 and CDR2 are SNHLY and FYNNEI. The CDR3 has 13 amino acids. The V end was cut by 4 bases, the J end by 6 bases, with 12 bases between. This CDR3 reads CASSGQGLAEAFF. DNA for the CDR3: TGTGCCAGCAGTGGGCAGGGCCTCGCTGAAGCTTTCTTT.

V usage is TRBV18 and J usage is TRBJ1-2; 8 bases align to TRBD1. The CDR3 runs to 14 residues. Germline CDR1 and CDR2: KGHSH and LQKENI. After removal of 3 bases from V and 4 bases from J, the junction contained 4 bases not matched to a gene. The CDR3 sequence is CASSPDRASYGYTF. CDR3 bases: TGTGCCAGCTCACCGGACAGGGCTTCCTATGGCTACACCTTC.

This chain connects TRBV10-3 to TRBJ1-5; 7 bases match TRBD1. Germline values: CDR1 ENHRY, CDR2 SYGVKD. With 4 bases clipped from V and 4 bases from J, the junction kept 10 bases outside the gene matches. The CDR3 has 16 amino acids. As DNA, the CDR3 is TGTGCCATCAGTGGCGGGGACAGAGGGGTGAATCAGCCCCAGCATTTT. Its translation is CAISGGDRGVNQPQHF.

The chain couples TRBV28 to TRBJ1-1, with D perhaps matching TRBD1 (6 bases). V was pared by 6 bases and J by 4 bases, with 18 bases between. CDR1 is MDHEN, CDR2 SYDVKM, per germline. The CDR3 covers 15 residues. The CDR3 bases are TGTGCCAGCAGGCCCGAGGGGGTGGGAAGCACTGAAGCTTTCTTT. Its protein is CASRPEGVGSTEAFF. Complete variable domain (other parts from reference TRBV28 and TRBJ1-1): DVKVTQSSRYLVKRTGEKVFLECVQDMDHENMFWYRQDPGLGLRLIYFSYDVKMKEKGDIPEGYSVSREKKERFSLILESASTNQTSMYLCASRPEGVGSTEAFFGQGTRLTVV.

CDR3 sequence (DNA): TGTGCCAGCAGTGAAGTAGGGAAAGCTTTCTTT. The encoded protein is CASSEVGKAFF. The rearrangement links TRBV2 to TRBJ1-1; D is unresolved. This CDR3 is 11 amino acids long. In germline, CDR1 is SNHLY, CDR2 FYNNEI. Trimming removed 1 base at V and 9 bases at J, with 6 bases between.

The V call is TRBV15, the J call TRBJ1-1; D unclear. In germline, CDR1 is LNHNV, CDR2 YYDKDF (reference sequence). V was trimmed by 4 bases and J by 0 bases, leaving 9 bases between them. CDR3 length: 14 residues. The CDR3 DNA follows: TGTGCCACCAGCATGGAGGGTCTGAACACTGAAGCTTTCTTT. It translates to CATSMEGLNTEAFF.

V is TRBV3-1 (or the pseudogene TRBV3-2) and J is TRBJ2-1, with 14 bases fitting TRBD2. In germline, CDR1 is LGHDT, CDR2 YNNKEL (reference sequence). V gave up 0 bases and J gave up 3 bases; unmatched junction bases: 1. CDR3 length: 17 amino acids. The CDR3 region is CASSQEGTSGSYNEQFF. CDR3 nucleotide sequence: TGTGCCAGCAGCCAAGAGGGGACTAGCGGGAGCTACAATGAGCAGTTCTTC.

This clone was picked up many times. The chain has TRBV28 and TRBJ2-7, with 8 bases identical to TRBD1. CDR1 and CDR2 from the germline V gene are MDHEN and SYDVKM. V shed 7 bases and J 2 bases; nucleotides not matched to a gene: 10. The CDR3 is made up of 15 amino acids. CDR3 residues: CASTVRTGSPYEQYF. CDR3 in DNA: TGTGCCAGCACCGTTAGGACAGGGAGTCCCTACGAGCAGTACTTC. The full variable domain, its missing parts supplied by reference TRBV28 and TRBJ2-7, is DVKVTQSSRYLVKRTGEKVFLECVQDMDHENMFWYRQDPGLGLRLIYFSYDVKMKEKGDIPEGYSVSREKKERFSLILESASTNQTSMYLCASTVRTGSPYEQYFGPGTRLTVT.

The chain is built from TRBV4-1 and TRBJ1-1; the D is unclear. V lost 2 bases and J lost 5, with 18 bases in between. Germline V gene lookup returns CDR1 MGHRA and CDR2 YSYEKL. The CDR3 runs 16 residues. The CDR3 protein is CASSQWTAKQSTEAFF. CDR3 bases: TGCGCCAGCAGCCAATGGACGGCAAAGCAATCGACTGAAGCTTTCTTT.

This clone has just one count. The chain carries TRBV12-3 or TRBV12-4 and TRBJ1-1; TRBD1 might be the D (5 bases). Trimming removed 5 bases from V and 6 bases from J, with 13 bases in between. The CDR3 totals 13 residues. This CDR3 reads CASSAQGYAEAFF. The CDR3 region has the DNA TGTGCCAGCAGTGCCCAGGGTTACGCTGAAGCTTTCTTT.

The rearrangement links TRBV9 to TRBJ2-7, with 9 bases aligning to TRBD1. The J segment lost 5 bases and the V segment lost 3 bases, leaving 9 bases of the junction unmatched. The CDR3 is 15 amino acids. Germline CDR1 SGDLS, CDR2 YYNGEE. The CDR3 loop is CASSATGTGNNEQYF. The CDR3 DNA follows: TGTGCCAGCAGCGCGACCGGGACAGGGAACAACGAGCAGTACTTC.

This sequence joins TRBV2 and TRBJ2-5; D is unclear. CDR1 and CDR2 (germline): SNHLY, FYNNEI. This CDR3 is built from 12 residues. V lost 7 bases, J lost 7 bases, and 13 bases lay in between. CDR3 nucleotide sequence: TGTGCCAGCACCGAGATCCTGGGGACCCAGTACTTC. The encoded protein is CASTEILGTQYF.

This clone was recorded once. The CDR3 region has the DNA TGTGCCAGCAGTTCACAGGCCAGGCGGGGTAATGAAAAACTGTTTTTT. This codes for CASSSQARRGNEKLFF. The V gene is TRBV27, the J gene TRBJ1-4, with D maybe TRBD1 (5 bases). CDR1 is MNHEY and CDR2 is SMNVEV in the germline V gene (reference sequence). The CDR3 loop spans 16 amino acids. V gave up 4 bases and J gave up 4 bases, with 16 bases separating them.

The rearrangement uses TRBV19 and TRBJ1-1; D is ambiguous. Germline V gene lookup returns CDR1 LNHDA and CDR2 SQIVND (reference sequence). The length of the CDR3 is 13 residues. Trimming stripped 3 bases from V and 7 bases from J, with 12 bases between. CDR3 nucleotide sequence: TGTGCCAGTAGTATGGAACCCTACAGTGAAGCTTTCTTT. The encoded protein is CASSMEPYSEAFF.

This chain joins TRBV27 and TRBJ2-7, with 8 nucleotides matching TRBD2. V shed 2 bases and J 1 base; nucleotides not matched to a gene: 4. Germline assignment: CDR1 MNHEY and CDR2 SMNVEV (reference sequence). The CDR3 totals 15 residues. The CDR3 is CASSLVREVSYEQYF. The CDR3 region has the DNA TGTGCCAGCAGTTTAGTGCGGGAGGTATCCTACGAGCAGTACTTC.